The T cell receptor (beta chain) described here comes from a study of blood T cell repertoires in COVID-19 (dated by TCRdb to the early 2020s). A note on the overall study: The collaborator samples originated in the United States, Italy and Spain and spanned the acute and convalescent phases of COVID-19. The material from the prospective study consisted of cDNA or gDNA derived from T cells, B-cell-depleted T cells, or PBMCs. Subjects who had been exposed to COVID-19, were actively infected with it, or had recovered from it provided the deeply sampled blood TCRbeta repertoires that made up the dataset. A freely available public database, intended as a resource for researchers studying the immune response to SARS-CoV-2, is where the repertoires were released. Samples were obtained from the ongoing ImmuneRACE study (first 160 participants) and from some 1,300 subjects provided by 6 global collaborators. A de-identified subject ID, COVID-19 status, age in years and sex were almost always included in the sample metadata. Where HLA class I and class II types were available, the types were taken from metadata supplied by the sample provider, not from assay-based typing. The investigation overall reported the following: The quantity of clinical and demographic metadata differed by source and by participant and was supplied without curation.

TCRbeta CDR3 regions were amplified from genomic DNA by means of the immunoSEQ Assay, a bias-controlled multiplex PCR. The paper's processing steps were these. The number of nucleated cells in each sample was estimated from the amplification of reference gene primers within the assay. To quantify the absolute abundance of each unique TCRbeta CDR3 rearrangement, sequence reads were collapsed and filtered. Productive Simpson clonality was computed per sample as the square root of Simpson's diversity index over productive rearrangements. The table comes from immuneACCESS by way of TCRdb, which keeps in-frame sequences with V and J called. Part of the clones is missing from these tables; in studies checked, under half for an unresolved V gene and the rest for unknown reasons. That table supplies the V and J calls and clone size; D and trimming were determined from the DNA. The sample has roughly 260,000 clones on record, around 92% of them singletons. In total, the top ten clones hold under 3% of the sample.

For CDR1 and CDR2, the germline V gene lists MDHEN and SYDVKM. The CDR3 runs 14 amino acids, cysteine and phenylalanine included. The entry retains the CDR3 DNA only, 42 bases that are in frame from base 1. At the junction V is shortened by 4 bases and J by 8 bases, with 15 bases in between. As to this clone: No antigen is known for it. Within one base of it there is no much larger clone, and no base qualities were kept.

In Seattle, one collaborating source enrolled patients while the infection was active and tracked those patients longitudinally over the course of disease. Whole blood was collected in K2EDTA tubes by collaborating institutions according to the institutions' own protocols. For TCRbeta analysis, collaborators shipped samples as frozen whole blood, isolated PBMCs, or DNA extracted from either of those sample types. This chain is built from TRBV28 and TRBJ2-1; TRBD2 is a possible D gene, resting on 5 matching bases. This receptor was obtained from a young adult with COVID-19, enrolled during active disease. The source material was peripheral blood. The bases are TGTGCCAGCAGTTGGGCTAGCTATCATGATGAGCAGTTCTTC. Its protein reads: CASSWASYHDEQFF.